These T cell receptor beta chains were read from a single sample in a study of blood T cell repertoires in COVID-19. Only in-frame clones appear in the TCRdb table, and some are missing; sequencing was by immunoSEQ multiplex PCR. This sample has a few hundred thousand clones, with around 87% found just once. What was sequenced was peripheral blood. The origin of the receptors is a woman in her seventies with active or convalescent COVID-19. The conserved cysteine and the conserved F or W are not part of the CDR3 here. Where a row states a size, it is once, few, many or the class of an expanded clone; other rows omit it.

abundance | j_gene | v_gene | CDR3aa
- | TRBJ2-1 | TRBV27 | ASSFYRGHHNEQF
few | TRBJ1-2 | TRBV4-2 | ASSPTGNNYGYT
- | TRBJ1-1 | TRBV19 | ASSARQGTAGEAF
- | TRBJ2-1 | TRBV5-1 | ASSLNSGVNNEQF
- | TRBJ1-2 | TRBV11-2 | ASSLARGIDFSYGYT
- | TRBJ1-2 | TRBV15 | ATSPLANYGYT
- | TRBJ1-1 | TRBV4-3 | ASSQDGERRDTEAF
- | TRBJ1-6 | TRBV6-1 | ASSGTGSIGYNSPLH
- | TRBJ1-6 | TRBV7-2 | ASSPPLGTGNSPLH
once | TRBJ2-1 | TRBV7-9 | ASSLGQYNEQF
once | TRBJ2-2 | TRBV9 | ASSVGAGGPPTGELF
- | TRBJ1-5 | TRBV4-3 | ASSQERGLPQH
- | TRBJ2-5 | TRBV11-2 | ASSFGQQETQY
- | TRBJ1-4 | TRBV11-2 | ASSSVGRGEKLF
- | TRBJ2-1 | TRBV6-5 | ASSYDPGVSGNEQF
- | TRBJ1-1 | TRBV7-2 | ASSPRPSAGAF
once | TRBJ2-7 | TRBV5-1 | ASSLQGVGEQY
- | TRBJ1-1 | TRBV10-3 | AISGTDSNTEAF
- | TRBJ2-7 | TRBV27 | ASSPRQGGFSLSYEQY
- | TRBJ1-5 | TRBV7-6 | ASSLIQGRNQPQH
- | TRBJ1-2 | TRBV10-3 | AISEGPGDYGYT
- | TRBJ2-7 | TRBV7-9 | ASSLQAPEGYEQY
- | TRBJ1-3 | TRBV7-9 | ASSLPLGSTGANTIY
- | TRBJ1-2 | TRBV19 | ASSTGQGEGYGYT
few | TRBJ2-1 | TRBV7-9 | ASKRGNPEQF
- | TRBJ1-6 | TRBV7-2 | ASSLDRDIRSSPLH
- | TRBJ1-3 | TRBV5-4 | ASSPTGTAPGNTIY
- | TRBJ2-5 | TRBV29-1 | SVVETGPQETQY
- | TRBJ1-1 | TRBV6-5 | ASSYSSGVNTEAF
- | TRBJ1-3 | TRBV11-2 | ACTFGRGSGNTIY
- | TRBJ2-7 | TRBV5-1 | ASEPGWMRSYEQY
- | TRBJ1-2 | TRBV12-3/TRBV12-4 | ASSLPQRSGYT
- | TRBJ1-5 | TRBV9 | ASSVLAEGNQPQH
- | TRBJ1-1 | TRBV9 | ASNPEGGMNTEAF
- | TRBJ2-5 | TRBV2 | ASRGGLAATQETQY
once | TRBJ2-5 | TRBV20-1 | SASREETQY
- | TRBJ1-5 | TRBV4-1 | ASSHAQGGNQPQH
- | TRBJ1-4 | TRBV7-9 | ASSPDSTNEKLF
- | TRBJ1-1 | TRBV5-6 | ASSLPLSRDTEAF
few | TRBJ2-5 | TRBV4-1 | ASSQAGTGQETQY
- | TRBJ2-7 | TRBV11-3 | ASSPLDRPHEQY
- | TRBJ2-5 | TRBV24-1 | ATGGPQETQY
few | TRBJ1-1 | TRBV5-1 | ASSLRGRTEAF
- | TRBJ2-3 | TRBV7-2 | ASGRARGTDTQY
- | TRBJ1-3 | TRBV6-5 | ASSLGRFSGNTIY
- | TRBJ1-2 | TRBV5-1 | ASSSGTSGGGYT
- | TRBJ2-1 | TRBV6-1 | ASSEFLSGGDEQF
- | TRBJ1-3 | TRBV29-1 | SVPGQGGNTIY
- | TRBJ1-6 | TRBV5-6 | ASSFLAGGSYNSPLH
- | TRBJ2-7 | TRBV7-2 | ASSLAGGTGERDYEQY
- | TRBJ2-7 | TRBV7-9 | ASSRTGLEQY
- | TRBJ1-4 | TRBV10-3 | AISRGDIVNEKLF
- | TRBJ2-5 | TRBV5-6 | ASSASFGPQETQY
- | TRBJ2-5 | TRBV6-5 | ASSLEVAGVETQY
- | TRBJ2-7 | TRBV9 | ASSASGRTYEQY